This T cell receptor (beta chain) was sequenced during a study of T cell responses to AZD1222 COVID-19 vaccine. The overall study: Second-dose groups at about 4 or about 12 weeks were pooled.

Germline CDR1 GTSNPN, CDR2 SVGIG (reference sequence). The CDR3 runs to 12 residues. The V and J ends lost 2 bases and 7 bases respectively, with 8 bases between them. Study-wide findings and caveats: Spike-specific TCR breadth and depth were elevated following two AZD1222 doses. Clonal diversity was possibly underestimated, and white British individuals and females predominated among donors. Nearly half of unique spike-specific TCRs reportedly avoided B.1.351 and B.1.1.7 mutated regions.

The data were produced by immunoSEQ multiplex PCR, yet TCRdb's version contains in-frame clones alone and is incomplete. The sample carries around 50,000 clones, around 88% recorded once. Concerning this clone: What it binds is unknown.

Sample: peripheral blood, taken on day 0 of AZD1222 vaccination. The origin of this receptor is an adult in good health. This sequence joins TRBV30 and TRBJ2-2; unclear D gene. The CDR3 region is CAWSNGFGELFF. The DNA of the CDR3 is TGTGCCTGGAGTAACGGGTTCGGGGAGCTGTTTTTT. Full variable domain (remainder filled in from reference TRBV30 and TRBJ2-2): SQTIHQWPATLVQPVGSPLSLECTVEGTSNPNLYWYRQAAGRGLQLLFYSVGIGQISSEVPQNLSASRPQDRQFILSSKKLLLSDSGFYLCAWSNGFGELFFGEGSRLTVL.